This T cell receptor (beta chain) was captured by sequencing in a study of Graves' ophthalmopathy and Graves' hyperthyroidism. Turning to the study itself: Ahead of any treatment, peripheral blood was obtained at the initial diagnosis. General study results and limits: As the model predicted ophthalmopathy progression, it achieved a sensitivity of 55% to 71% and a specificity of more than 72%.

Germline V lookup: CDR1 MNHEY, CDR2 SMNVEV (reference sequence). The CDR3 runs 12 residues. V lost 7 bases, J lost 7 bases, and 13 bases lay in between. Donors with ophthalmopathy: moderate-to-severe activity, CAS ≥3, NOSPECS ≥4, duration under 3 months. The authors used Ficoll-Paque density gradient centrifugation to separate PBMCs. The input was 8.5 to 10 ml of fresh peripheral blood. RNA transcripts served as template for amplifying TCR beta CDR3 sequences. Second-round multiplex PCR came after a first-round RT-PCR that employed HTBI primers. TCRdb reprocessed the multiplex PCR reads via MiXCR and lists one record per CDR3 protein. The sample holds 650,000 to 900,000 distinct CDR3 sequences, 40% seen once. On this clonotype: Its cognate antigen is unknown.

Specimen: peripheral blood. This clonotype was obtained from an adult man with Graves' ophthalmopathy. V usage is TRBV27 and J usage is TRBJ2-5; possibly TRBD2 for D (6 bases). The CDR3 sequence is CASKGLGGTQYF. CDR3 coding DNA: TGTGCCAGCAAGGGACTCGGGGGGACCCAGTACTTC.